Following are 11 T cell receptor beta chains from one sample sequenced in a study of T-cell memory formation after mild COVID-19. TCRdb used MiXCR to reprocess the 5' RACE reads, holding one entry per CDR3 protein. Of fewer than 60,000 distinct CDR3 sequences in the sample, 27% were seen once. The sequenced material came from PBMCs or a T cell subset sorted from them (not recorded which). The receptor set was obtained from a young man who had mild COVID-19 (a few samples of this study predate the infection). Cell type and time point are not known.

The genes are TRBV6-2 or TRBV6-3 and TRBJ1-1; D remains ambiguous. Germline V lookup: CDR1 MNHEY, CDR2 SVGEGT. Trimming pared 10 bases from V and 0 bases from J, leaving 9 bases between. This CDR3 has 12 residues. The CDR3 coding sequence is TGTGCCACCGGACGGATGAACACTGAAGCTTTCTTT. It yields the protein CATGRMNTEAFF.

The chain joins TRBV7-9 to TRBJ2-1, with 7 bases matching TRBD1. Germline CDR1 SEHNR, CDR2 FQNEAQ (reference sequence). V was pared by 4 bases and J by 13 bases, with 4 bases of the junction left unmatched. The CDR3 spans 11 residues. This CDR3 reads CASSSRDSQFF. CDR3 coding DNA: TGTGCCAGCAGCTCCCGGGACAGCCAGTTCTTC.

This clonotype was detected a few times. The chain joins TRBV5-1 to TRBJ2-5; 11 bases agree with TRBD2. The V and J ends lost 4 bases and 5 bases, in that order; junction bases with no gene match: 10. CDR3 length equals 16 residues. Germline CDR1 and CDR2: SGHRS and YFSETQ. The CDR3 DNA reads as TGCGCCAGCAGCCCCTTTACTAGCGGGGGCTGGGAGACCCAGTACTTC. Translated: CASSPFTSGGWETQYF.

This chain links TRBV28 with TRBJ1-1; D not resolved. This CDR3 spans 14 amino acids. CDR1 MDHEN and CDR2 SYDVKM come from the germline V gene. V was clipped by 2 bases and J by 0 bases, with 7 bases between them. The DNA of the CDR3 is TGTGCCAGCAGTTTAAGACTACTGAACACTGAAGCTTTCTTT. It is translated as CASSLRLLNTEAFF.

V and J are TRBV6-6 and TRBJ2-1; D possibly corresponds to TRBD2 (5 bases). The CDR3 loop spans 14 amino acids. Germline CDR1 MNHNY, CDR2 SVGAGI (reference sequence). V dropped 0 bases and J dropped 9 bases, with 12 bases sitting between them. The CDR3 DNA reads as TGTGCCAGCAGTTACTCGAAGGTCCGGGGTGAGCAGTTCTTC. Translated: CASSYSKVRGEQFF.

The chain couples TRBV13 to TRBJ1-1; no definite D call. V shed 2 bases and J shed 4 bases, with 14 bases lying between them. Germline CDR1 is PRHDT and CDR2 is FYEKMQ (reference sequence). This CDR3 contains 15 residues. This CDR3 reads CASSLKWSRVTEAFF. DNA of the CDR3: TGTGCCAGCAGCTTAAAATGGAGTCGAGTCACTGAAGCTTTCTTT.

V is TRBV4-3 and J is TRBJ2-5; the match to TRBD2 covers 13 bases. Trimming cost V 3 bases and J 5 bases; bases outside gene matches: 6. The CDR3 sequence is 16 residues long. Looked up from germline, CDR1 is LGHNA and CDR2 is YSLEER. CDR3 in DNA: TGCGCCAGCAGCCATGGACTAGCGGGGGCAGGGGAGACCCAGTACTTC. Amino acids: CASSHGLAGAGETQYF.

The chain couples TRBV30 to TRBJ2-7, with 7 bases matching TRBD2. Germline V gives CDR1 GTSNPN, CDR2 SVGIG (reference sequence). CDR3 length equals 12 residues. Trimming removed 2 bases from V and 7 bases from J; junction bases left unmatched: 5. The CDR3 region has the DNA TGTGCCTGGAGTTACAGCGGGGTTGAGCAGTACTTC. Its translation is CAWSYSGVEQYF.

This clonotype was seen a few times. The chain uses TRBV9 and TRBJ2-3; maybe TRBD2 (6 bases). Germline V gives CDR1 SGDLS, CDR2 YYNGEE. V lost 2 bases to trimming and J lost 3 bases, with 16 bases between them. The CDR3 totals 16 residues. The CDR3 DNA is TGTGCCAGCAGCGTCCACTGGGGCGGGATAACAGATACGCAGTATTTT. It is translated as CASSVHWGGITDTQYF.

This chain connects TRBV4-1 to TRBJ2-7; D call uncertain. The CDR3 is 13 amino acids. The V end lost 0 bases, the J end lost 2 bases, and 5 bases lay between the germline ends. Germline CDR1 and CDR2: MGHRA and YSYEKL. CDR3 in DNA: TGCGCCAGCAGCCAAGATACGGCCTACGAGCAGTACGTC. Protein product: CASSQDTAYEQYV.

CDR3 bases: TGCAGCGTTGAAGAGAGAGGACTAGTCGTGGGAGAGACCCAGTACTTC. The encoded protein is CSVEERGLVVGETQYF. The chain has TRBV29-1 and TRBJ2-5; 7 nucleotides match TRBD2. Germline CDR1 reads SQVTM; CDR2 reads ANQGSEA. This CDR3 has 16 amino acids. After removal of 0 bases from V and 4 bases from J, the junction contained 11 bases not matched to a gene.